This TCR beta chain was captured by sequencing in a study of blood T cells in healthy people across ages. For every donor, a draw yielded around 10 milliliters of peripheral blood. Regarding this clonotype: The antigen is not known.

Germline V gene data show CDR1 as LNHDA and CDR2 as SQIVND (reference sequence). V was shortened by 5 bases and J by 2 bases, with 21 bases between the two germline ends. CDR3 size: 18 residues. Study conclusions and caveats: Naive CD4+ cell counts and diversity both ran higher in long-lived than in aged donors.

With a J-beta primer mix and a sample-barcoded 5' primer, a second PCR ran about 6 to 11 cycles. TCRdb itself ran the 5' RACE reads through MiXCR, one entry per CDR3 protein. In the table there are approximately 290,000 distinct CDR3 sequences, roughly 26% of which are singletons. The sequenced sample was blood. The receptor comes from an older woman in good health. The chain couples TRBV19 to TRBJ2-2; tentatively, D is TRBD2 (6 bases). In nucleotides, the CDR3 is TGTGCCAGTAGTTGGGACTCAGCCCATATCGTTAACACCGGGGAGCTGTTTTTT. Protein: CASSWDSAHIVNTGELFF.